The 18 T cell receptor beta chains below were found in one sample sequenced in a study of control samples from healthy donors and cancer patients. The assay was immunoSEQ multiplex PCR, and TCRdb's table has in-frame clones only and misses some. The table includes roughly 120,000 clones, 70% to 90% detected once. The specimen was blood. Receptors were obtained from a woman aged 70-85 years in good health.

This chain joins TRBV5-4 and TRBJ2-7; TRBD2 matches 10 bases. Germline loops: CDR1 SGHNT, CDR2 YYREEE (reference sequence). This CDR3 spans 17 amino acids. With 0 bases clipped from V and 1 base from J, the junction kept 7 bases outside the gene matches. The CDR3 is CASSLVSGGPKSYEQYF. The CDR3, as DNA: TGTGCCAGCAGCTTGGTTAGCGGGGGGCCAAAATCCTACGAGCAGTACTTC.

The chain combines TRBV5-6 with TRBJ1-1, with D unresolved. The CDR3 length is 14 residues. The germline V and J ends were trimmed by 0 bases and 3 bases, with 9 bases remaining between them. Germline CDR1 SGHDT, CDR2 YYEEEE. As DNA, the CDR3 is TGTGCCAGCAGCTTGGTGGGAGTTCACACTGAAGCTTTCTTT. Translation: CASSLVGVHTEAFF.

The chain employs TRBV6-2 or TRBV6-3 and TRBJ2-5; D is unclear. Germline V CDR1 and CDR2: MNHEY, SVGEGT. Trimming shortened V by 5 bases and J by 0 bases, and 4 bases separated the two germline ends. The length of the CDR3 is 12 residues. CDR3 protein: CASSPNQETQYF. The CDR3 nucleotides read TGTGCCAGCAGTCCAAACCAAGAGACCCAGTACTTC.

The CDR3 sequence is CASSFYLAGGPYNEQFF. The CDR3 DNA sequence: TGTGCCAGCAGCTTCTACCTAGCGGGGGGTCCCTACAATGAGCAGTTCTTC. The chain has TRBV7-8 and TRBJ2-1; TRBD2 aligns across 11 bases. J was trimmed by 2 bases and V by 3 bases; bases with no gene match: 6. CDR3 length: 17 amino acids. Germline CDR1 reads SGHVS; CDR2 reads FQNEAQ. The full variable domain, its missing parts supplied by reference TRBV7-8 and TRBJ2-1, is GAGVSQSPRYKVAKRGQDVALRCDPISGHVSLFWYQQALGQGPEFLTYFQNEAQLDKSGLPSDRFFAERPEGSVSTLKIQRTQQEDSAVYLCASSFYLAGGPYNEQFFGPGTRLTVL.

This sequence joins TRBV29-1 and TRBJ2-7; D remains unclear. Germline CDR1 and CDR2: SQVTM and ANQGSEA. V was trimmed by 2 bases and J by 5 bases, leaving 10 bases between them. The CDR3 consists of 12 residues. CDR3 residues: CSVESPGDEQYF. The DNA for the CDR3 is TGCAGCGTTGAATCCCCGGGCGACGAGCAGTACTTC.

This clone was counted a single time. The rearrangement links TRBV6-1 to TRBJ2-4; either TRBD1 or TRBD2 may supply D (6 bases each). Trimming pared 1 base from V and 8 bases from J, leaving 18 bases between. The germline V gene has CDR1 MNHNS and CDR2 SASEGT. This CDR3 has 16 residues. CDR3 residues: CASSEVGMGGRDIQYF. Written as DNA, the CDR3 is TGTGCCAGCAGTGAAGTGGGTATGGGGGGCAGGGACATTCAGTACTTC.

The V gene is TRBV10-1, the J gene TRBJ2-5; D remains unclear. In germline, CDR1 is WNHNN, CDR2 SYGVQD (reference sequence). The CDR3 spans 13 residues. Trimming shortened V by 5 bases and J by 7 bases, and 14 bases separated the two germline ends. This chain's CDR3 is CASSPGPSGTQYF. The CDR3 region has the DNA TGCGCCAGCAGTCCAGGACCGTCCGGGACCCAGTACTTC.

The rearrangement links TRBV11-2 to TRBJ1-5; D is ambiguous. V was pared by 2 bases and J by 0 bases, with 8 bases between. Germline values: CDR1 SGHAT, CDR2 FQNNGV. The CDR3 has 15 residues. CDR3 in amino acids: CASSLSYDSNQPQHF. The CDR3 nucleotides read TGTGCCAGCAGCTTATCCTACGATAGCAATCAGCCCCAGCATTTT.

This clone came up once. The V call is TRBV2, the J call TRBJ2-1; 12 bases are a match to TRBD2. V gave up 7 bases and J gave up 10 bases; unmatched junction bases: 11. Looked up from germline, CDR1 is SNHLY and CDR2 is FYNNEI. This CDR3 region has 15 residues. The CDR3 is CASTGASGGADEQFF. The CDR3 DNA reads TGTGCCAGCACCGGGGCTAGCGGGGGGGCTGACGAGCAGTTCTTC.

The chain uses TRBV5-8 and TRBJ1-1, with unresolved D. This CDR3 has 13 amino acids. In germline, CDR1 is SGHTS, CDR2 YDEGEE. V was shortened by 0 bases and J by 1 base, with 4 bases between the two germline ends. The CDR3 nucleotides are TGTGCCAGCAGCTTGGGGTGGAACACTGAAGCTTTCTTT. As protein: CASSLGWNTEAFF.

V and J are TRBV13 and TRBJ2-7; the D is unclear. V was clipped by 3 bases and J by 0 bases, with 6 bases between them. The CDR3 totals 13 residues. Per the germline V gene, CDR1 is PRHDT and CDR2 is FYEKMQ (reference sequence). In DNA form, the CDR3 reads TGTGCCAGCAGCTTTTACAGCTCCTACGAGCAGTACTTC. Translation: CASSFYSSYEQYF.

The rearrangement links TRBV7-9 to TRBJ2-7, with D tentatively TRBD1 or TRBD2 (5 bases each). V lost 3 bases and J lost 3, with 18 bases in between. Germline V gene data show CDR1 as SEHNR and CDR2 as FQNEAQ (reference sequence). This CDR3 comprises 16 residues. This CDR3 is CASSFPRGQDYYEQYF. In nucleotides, the CDR3 is TGTGCCAGCAGCTTCCCAAGGGGCCAAGACTACTACGAGCAGTACTTC.

The chain recombines TRBV5-1 with TRBJ2-2, with 9 positions matching TRBD2. CDR3 length: 17 amino acids. From germline, CDR1 is SGHRS and CDR2 YFSETQ. J was trimmed by 6 bases and V by 1 base; bases with no gene match: 10. CDR3 sequence reads: CASSLYSPGGGAGELFF. The DNA of the CDR3 is TGCGCCAGCAGCTTGTATTCCCCTGGCGGGGGGGCCGGGGAGCTGTTTTTT.

Worth noting for this clone: The same CDR3 also results from other DNA sequences found in this sample. The CDR3 DNA reads as TGTGCCAGCAGTTTAGGAAGCTATGGCTACACCTTC. Its protein is CASSLGSYGYTF. The V and J genes are TRBV12-3 or TRBV12-4 and TRBJ1-2; D unclear. The CDR3 runs to 12 residues. Trimming removed 1 base at V and 4 bases at J, with 4 bases between.

The CDR3 DNA follows: TGTGCCAGCAGCCAAGTATTAACCCGGGACGGCCAAGGATACGAGCAGTACTTC. It specifies CASSQVLTRDGQGYEQYF. The chain couples TRBV3-1 (or the pseudogene TRBV3-2) to TRBJ2-7; D may match TRBD1 or TRBD2 (5 bases each). The CDR3 runs 18 residues. Germline assignment: CDR1 LGHDT and CDR2 YNNKEL (reference sequence). The V end lost 1 base, the J end lost 4 bases, and 23 bases lay between the germline ends.

The chain joins TRBV20-1 to TRBJ2-1; D perhaps matches TRBD2 (6 bases). Germline CDR1 is DFQATT and CDR2 is SNEGSKA (reference sequence). The germline V and J ends were trimmed by 3 bases and 9 bases, with 27 bases remaining between them. The CDR3 runs 17 residues. For the CDR3, the DNA is TGCAGTGCTAGTCTAGTCCCAAGCGGGCGGGGTTCTCCTGAGCAGTTCTTC. Its translation: CSASLVPSGRGSPEQFF.

The chain uses TRBV9 and TRBJ2-2; 7 nucleotides match TRBD2. The V segment lost 2 bases and the J segment 5 bases; nucleotides outside the gene matches: 6. The germline V gene has CDR1 SGDLS and CDR2 YYNGEE. The CDR3 consists of 15 residues. In nucleotides, the CDR3 is TGTGCCAGCAGCGTCCGGGACTACATTACCGGGGAGCTGTTTTTT. This sequence encodes CASSVRDYITGELFF.

The chain carries TRBV14 and TRBJ1-6; D is unresolved. This CDR3 is built from 15 residues. The germline V gene has CDR1 SGHDN and CDR2 FVKESK. V lost 0 bases to trimming and J lost 9 bases, with 12 bases between them. Here the CDR3 reads CASSQEAYWGSPLHF. The CDR3 DNA reads as TGTGCCAGCAGCCAAGAAGCATATTGGGGTTCACCCCTCCACTTT.